By frequency in the sample, the clone carrying this T cell receptor beta chain is medium-sized. Its target is not known. The sample belongs to a study of CD8+ T cells in alopecia areata. At the level of the study: Dosing with tofacitinib proceeded for 6 to 18 months, followed by 6 months off drug. Study-wide points: Possibly because of HLA-related factors, TCR sharing was less clear across patients than in mice.

Germline V lookup: CDR1 SEHNR, CDR2 FQNEAQ (reference sequence). CDR3 length: 15 residues. V was pared by 5 bases and J by 5 bases, with 19 bases between. Specimens obtained from alopecia areata patients comprised lesional scalp punch biopsies and peripheral blood. Extraction and reverse transcription of RNA yielded cDNA as the sequencing template. Some clones are missing from TCRdb's copy, which holds only in-frame ones; the method was immunoSEQ multiplex PCR. The sample holds 13,000 or so clones; approximately 60% are singletons and the top ten take 10% to 15%. This chain links TRBV7-9 with TRBJ2-7, with D possibly matching TRBD2 (6 bases). The TCR was taken from a human donor with alopecia areata. The specimen was skin. The CDR3 DNA sequence: TGTGCCAGCAGCCGCAGTGGAGGGTCTATGGACGAGCAGTACTTC. Translating gives CASSRSGGSMDEQYF.